These 22 T cell receptor beta chains originate from one sample sequenced in a study of T cell changes during pregnancy in multiple sclerosis. Sequencing used immunoSEQ multiplex PCR; TCRdb keeps in-frame clones, though not all of them. The table records about 97,000 clones, less than 95% of them present only once. The sequenced sample was peripheral blood, obtained in the second trimester of pregnancy. The receptor source for this set is a female donor in good health, enrolled as a control in a pregnancy study.

This clone has only one observation. The chain uses TRBV9 and TRBJ2-1; the D gene is possibly TRBD2 (5 bases). Germline V gene sequence: CDR1 SGDLS, CDR2 YYNGEE. CDR3 size: 15 residues. V was trimmed by 0 bases and J by 2 bases, leaving 9 bases between them. The CDR3 loop is CASSVGSGPYNEQFF. The CDR3 region has the DNA TGTGCCAGCAGCGTAGGAAGCGGCCCCTACAATGAGCAGTTCTTC.

This chain joins TRBV11-1 and TRBJ1-2, with 10 bases aligning to TRBD1. In germline, CDR1 is SGHAT, CDR2 FQDESV (reference sequence). V gave up 4 bases and J gave up 4 bases; unmatched junction bases: 6. There are 15 residues in the CDR3. The CDR3 protein is CASSSGGTGAYGYTF. The CDR3 bases are TGTGCCAGCAGCTCGGGGGGGACAGGGGCCTATGGCTACACCTTC. Using reference TRBV11-1 and TRBJ1-2 for the parts outside the CDR3, the full variable domain is EAEVAQSPRYKITEKSQAVAFWCDPISGHATLYWYRQILGQGPELLVQFQDESVVDDSQLPKDRFSAERLKGVDSTLKIQPAELGDSAMYLCASSSGGTGAYGYTFGSGTRLTVV.

This chain uses TRBV9 with TRBJ1-1, with D possibly being TRBD1 (6 bases). In germline, CDR1 is SGDLS, CDR2 YYNGEE. Trimming took off 7 bases at V and 1 base at J, with 14 bases between the two ends. The CDR3 consists of 14 residues. The CDR3, as DNA: TGTGCCAGCGCGCTCGTGACAGGGAACACTGAAGCTTTCTTT. This translates into CASALVTGNTEAFF. The full variable domain, rest sourced from reference TRBV9 and TRBJ1-1, is DSGVTQTPKHLITATGQRVTLRCSPRSGDLSVYWYQQSLDQGLQFLIQYYNGEERAKGNILERFSAQQFPDLHSELNLSSLELGDSALYFCASALVTGNTEAFFGQGTRLTVV.

The chain combines TRBV4-3 with TRBJ2-3, with D perhaps TRBD2 (6 bases). Between the trimmed V and J ends, which lost 0 bases and 2 bases, there was a span of 12 bases. Germline-derived CDR1 and CDR2 are LGHNA and YSLEER. This CDR3 is 16 amino acids long. CDR3 protein: CASSQDWGGVTDTQYF. In nucleotides, the CDR3 is TGCGCCAGCAGCCAAGATTGGGGCGGGGTCACAGATACGCAGTATTTT.

The chain links TRBV7-6 to TRBJ1-3; 7 bases agree with TRBD1. Germline CDR1 SGHVS, CDR2 FNYEAQ. The junction had 4 bases not matched to a gene; V was cut back by 8 bases and J by 6 bases. The CDR3 spans 12 residues. The CDR3 DNA sequence: TGTGCCAGCGGGCAGGGGGAAAACACCATATATTTT. Encoded protein: CASGQGENTIYF. Supplemented by reference TRBV7-6 and TRBJ1-3, the full variable domain reads GAGVSQSPRYKVTKRGQDVALRCDPISGHVSLYWYRQALGQGPEFLTYFNYEAQQDKSGLPNDRFSAERPEGSISTLTIQRTEQRDSAMYRCASGQGENTIYFGEGSWLTVV.

The chain carries TRBV2 and TRBJ2-5; D remains ambiguous. V shed 2 bases and J shed 3 bases, with 10 bases lying between them. The CDR3 totals 14 residues. Per germline, CDR1 SNHLY and CDR2 FYNNEI. The CDR3 DNA follows: TGTGCCAGCAGTGAAATCGGCGGAAAAGAGACCCAGTACTTC. It yields the protein CASSEIGGKETQYF.

The V call is TRBV10-1, the J call TRBJ2-1; 9 nucleotides agree with TRBD1. Germline CDR1 and CDR2: WNHNN and SYGVQD (reference sequence). There are 18 residues in the CDR3. CDR3 region: CARGHRGPTTSSYNEQFF. CDR3 sequence (DNA): TGCGCGCGAGGACACAGGGGGCCCACAACGTCCTCCTACAATGAGCAGTTCTTC.

CDR3 sequence reads: CASSPPTGVNEQYF. The CDR3 DNA reads as TGTGCCAGCTCACCCCCGACAGGGGTCAACGAGCAGTACTTC. V and J are TRBV18 and TRBJ2-7; TRBD1 agrees at 8 bases. The V gene end was trimmed by 3 bases and the J gene end by 5 bases; junction bases not matched to a gene: 6. This CDR3 comprises 14 residues. Germline V gene lookup returns CDR1 KGHSH and CDR2 LQKENI.

The V gene is TRBV7-2, the J gene TRBJ1-2, with D maybe TRBD1 (5 bases). Trimming stripped 6 bases from V and 2 bases from J, with 13 bases between. The CDR3 runs 14 residues. Germline values: CDR1 SGHTA, CDR2 FQGNSA. The chain's CDR3 is CASRLGGGNYGYTF. As DNA, the CDR3 is TGTGCCAGCAGATTGGGGGGAGGAAACTATGGCTACACCTTC.

This rearrangement joins TRBV2 to TRBJ2-7, with TRBD2 as a possible D gene (5 bases). CDR3 length equals 14 residues. Germline loops: CDR1 SNHLY, CDR2 FYNNEI. Trimming pared 7 bases from V and 0 bases from J, leaving 13 bases between. This CDR3 reads CASTGKQSSYEQYF. The CDR3, as DNA: TGTGCCAGCACGGGGAAGCAGAGCTCCTACGAGCAGTACTTC. Using reference TRBV2 and TRBJ2-7 for the parts outside the CDR3, the full variable domain is EPEVTQTPSHQVTQMGQEVILRCVPISNHLYFYWYRQILGQKVEFLVSFYNNEISEKSEIFDDQFSVERPDGSNFTLKIRSTKLEDSAMYFCASTGKQSSYEQYFGPGTRLTVT.

The chain links TRBV27 to TRBJ1-6, with D possibly matching TRBD1 (5 bases). Germline CDR1 is MNHEY and CDR2 is SMNVEV (reference sequence). There are 16 residues in the CDR3. V shed 6 bases and J shed 7 bases, with 19 bases lying between them. The chain's CDR3 is CASSRGARANNSPLHF. As DNA, the CDR3 is TGTGCCAGCAGCCGCGGCGCCAGGGCCAACAATTCACCCCTCCACTTT.

The CDR3 protein is CASRFRDRGGTEAFF. CDR3 in DNA: TGTGCCAGCAGGTTCAGGGACAGGGGAGGCACTGAAGCTTTCTTT. The V and J genes are TRBV7-9 and TRBJ1-1; 10 bases agree with TRBD1. Germline V CDR1 and CDR2: SEHNR, FQNEAQ (reference sequence). The CDR3 has 15 residues. V shed 6 bases, J shed 4 bases, and the junction held 8 bases outside the gene matches.

The chain has TRBV7-2 and TRBJ1-5; D might be TRBD1 (5 bases). CDR1 and CDR2 (germline): SGHTA, FQGNSA. The CDR3 is made up of 15 amino acids. V gave up 1 base and J gave up 2 bases, with 9 bases separating them. This CDR3 is CASSLGGGRNQPQHF. CDR3 nucleotides: TGTGCCAGCAGCTTAGGCGGGGGACGCAATCAGCCCCAGCATTTT.

The genes are TRBV27 and TRBJ1-2; maybe TRBD1 (6 bases). The CDR3 contains 15 residues. Per germline, CDR1 MNHEY and CDR2 SMNVEV (reference sequence). Trimming took 4 bases from V and 8 from J, leaving 20 bases between them. Here the CDR3 DNA reads TGTGCCAGCAGTTCAACCTCCACAGGGTATAGGGGCTACACCTTC. Amino acids: CASSSTSTGYRGYTF.

This clone was seen just once. The chain has TRBV10-3 and TRBJ2-7; perhaps TRBD1 as D (5 bases). The CDR3 sequence is 14 residues long. Germline V gene lookup returns CDR1 ENHRY and CDR2 SYGVKD. V was shortened by 6 bases and J by 2 bases, with 14 bases between the two germline ends. Here the CDR3 DNA reads TGTGCCATCAGCATGGCAGGGAACACCTACGAGCAGTACTTC. This sequence encodes CAISMAGNTYEQYF.

This chain links TRBV9 with TRBJ1-1; 9 positions agree with TRBD1. The CDR3 extends over 16 amino acids. The germline V gene encodes CDR1 SGDLS and CDR2 YYNGEE. V gave up 0 bases and J gave up 6 bases; unmatched junction bases: 9. CDR3 sequence: CASSVAGTGRYAEAFF. The DNA of the CDR3 is TGTGCCAGCAGCGTAGCCGGGACAGGGAGGTATGCTGAAGCTTTCTTT.

The J gene is TRBJ2-7, the V gene TRBV14, with D uncertain. Germline V gene data show CDR1 as SGHDN and CDR2 as FVKESK. The CDR3 is 12 amino acids. The V end lost 1 base, the J end lost 6 bases, and 7 bases lay between the germline ends. In DNA form, the CDR3 reads TGTGCCAGCAGCCAAGGTCTAAGCGAGCAGTACTTC. Protein: CASSQGLSEQYF.

The chain combines TRBV5-1 with TRBJ2-7; 9 nucleotides agree with TRBD1. The CDR3 has 14 amino acids. Germline-derived CDR1 and CDR2 are SGHRS and YFSETQ. J gave up 3 bases and V 1 base, and 2 bases lay outside the gene matches. The CDR3: CASSLMTGGYEQYF. The CDR3 region has the DNA TGCGCCAGCAGCTTGATGACAGGGGGCTACGAGCAGTACTTC.

V and J are TRBV19 and TRBJ1-1; D may be TRBD1 (6 bases). CDR1 is LNHDA and CDR2 is SQIVND in the germline V gene (reference sequence). The CDR3 spans 12 residues. V was clipped by 5 bases and J by 7 bases, with 11 bases between them. The DNA for the CDR3 is TGTGCCAGTAGTTCGGGACACCGTGAAGCTTTCTTT. It translates to CASSSGHREAFF. The complete variable domain, with remaining parts taken from reference TRBV19 and TRBJ1-1, reads DGGITQSPKYLFRKEGQNVTLSCEQNLNHDAMYWYRQDPGQGLRLIYYSQIVNDFQKGDIAEGYSVSREKKESFPLTVTSAQKNPTAFYLCASSSGHREAFFGQGTRLTVV.

The genes are TRBV2 and TRBJ2-1; D not resolved. Between the trimmed V and J ends, which lost 6 bases and 15 bases, there was a span of 15 bases. CDR1 and CDR2 from the germline V gene are SNHLY and FYNNEI. There are 11 residues in the CDR3. CDR3 nucleotides: TGTGCCAGCAGCTCCACGTACTTACTGTTCTTC. This sequence encodes CASSSTYLLFF.

In DNA form, the CDR3 reads TGTGCCACATCCCGAGGGGGCTGGGGCTACACCTTC. This codes for CATSRGGWGYTF. J is TRBJ1-2 and V is TRBV15; TRBD1 matches 7 bases. The V gene end was trimmed by 9 bases and the J gene end by 8 bases; junction bases not matched to a gene: 9. In germline, CDR1 is LNHNV, CDR2 YYDKDF (reference sequence). The CDR3 has 12 amino acids.

The gene calls are TRBV7-2 and TRBJ1-3; D uncertain. The CDR3 has 14 amino acids. Germline V gene sequence: CDR1 SGHTA, CDR2 FQGNSA. V was shortened by 5 bases and J by 2 bases, with 10 bases between the two germline ends. CDR3 DNA: TGTGCCAGCAGCCCACAGAGTACTGGAAACACCATATATTTT. Its translation is CASSPQSTGNTIYF.